This T cell receptor (beta chain) was captured in a study of blood T cell repertoires in COVID-19. Across the study: T cells, B-cell-depleted T cells, or PBMCs supplied cDNA or gDNA.

Living in 24 US areas, the participants were between about 18 and 100 years of age. Donors of Cohort 3 who recovered were those that had two negative PCRs, clearance, or symptom resolution. Germline trimming cut 3 bases from V and 0 bases from J; bases unmatched to any gene: 6. CDR3 length: 15 amino acids. Germline lookup yields CDR1 DFQATT and CDR2 SNEGSKA (reference sequence). Source study methods: Estimated nucleated cell counts came from reference gene primer amplification. Sequencing was performed with immunoSEQ multiplex PCR; in TCRdb, only in-frame clones are kept and a portion is missing. Clone size and V and J calls were adopted from that table, with D and trimming inferred from the DNA. The profile shows over 200,000 clones, 65% to 90% of them singletons.

Sequenced input: PBMCs or T cells enriched from blood (not recorded which). This clonotype originated in a man between 18 and 29 years old who had recovered from COVID-19. The chain links TRBV20-1 to TRBJ2-5, with TRBD1 identical over 8 bases. CDR3 protein: CSASSGGLYQETQYF. The CDR3 DNA reads TGCAGTGCTAGTTCAGGGGGCCTGTACCAAGAGACCCAGTACTTC.